The 23 T cell receptor beta chains below were found in one sample sequenced in a study of cytomegalovirus exposure and HLA in healthy donors (TCRdb year 2017). The library was made by the immunoSEQ multiplex PCR assay. For the multiplex PCR, a mixture combining 60 forward primers for TCR Vbeta segments and 13 reverse primers for TCR Jbeta segments was used. Held by TCRdb, this immuneACCESS table contains in-frame sequences only and omits some clones. Under half of the omission traces to an unresolved V gene where checked; the cause of the rest is unknown. Within this sample are under 200,000 clones, with roughly 81% of them counted one time only. Jointly, the top ten make up 2% to 3% of the sample. Sequenced sample: PBMCs. The receptors originated from a young man in good health and CMV-seropositive.

This clone was observed a single time. The chain recombines TRBV5-1 with TRBJ2-1; D may be TRBD1 (7 bases). The CDR3 is 13 residues long. Per the germline V gene, CDR1 is SGHRS and CDR2 is YFSETQ. The V end lost 0 bases, the J end lost 14 bases, and 15 bases lay between the germline ends. The DNA of the CDR3 is TGCGCCAGCAGCTTGGGGGCGGGACAGATCAAGTTCTTC. It specifies CASSLGAGQIKFF.

V is TRBV9 and J is TRBJ2-5; 7 nucleotides match TRBD2. CDR1 is SGDLS, CDR2 YYNGEE, per germline. CDR3 size: 13 residues. V lost 3 bases, J lost 5 bases, and 4 bases stayed unmatched. CDR3 sequence (DNA): TGTGCCAGCAGCGGGGGAGGGTTGGAGACCCAGTACTTC. This codes for CASSGGGLETQYF.

In nucleotides, the CDR3 is TGTGCCTGGACAGTCTATAATTCACCCCTCCACTTT. Amino acids: CAWTVYNSPLHF. V and J are TRBV30 and TRBJ1-6; D is unclear. The CDR3 contains 12 residues. Germline assignment: CDR1 GTSNPN and CDR2 SVGIG (reference sequence). The V and J ends lost 4 bases and 3 bases respectively, with 4 bases between them.

This clone occurred once. This chain joins TRBV11-3 and TRBJ1-1; D gene uncertain. This CDR3 is 12 amino acids long. Trimming shortened V by 6 bases and J by 2 bases, and 7 bases separated the two germline ends. Looked up from germline, CDR1 is SGHNT and CDR2 is YENEEA. CDR3 nucleotide sequence: TGTGCCAGCAGGACACTCAACACTGAAGCTTTCTTT. Protein sequence: CASRTLNTEAFF.

The chain employs TRBV4-1 and TRBJ2-1, with D maybe TRBD1 (5 bases). CDR1 and CDR2 (germline): MGHRA, YSYEKL. Trimming pared 0 bases from V and 3 bases from J, leaving 9 bases between. CDR3 length: 15 residues. Written as DNA, the CDR3 is TGCGCCAGCAGCCAAGAAGGCAGGGACTACAATGAGCAGTTCTTC. Residues: CASSQEGRDYNEQFF.

The chain links TRBV11-2 to TRBJ2-1; 8 bases are shared with TRBD1. This CDR3 region has 16 residues. The ends lost 3 bases at V and 5 bases at J; junction bases unmatched: 9. Germline V gene lookup returns CDR1 SGHAT and CDR2 FQNNGV. CDR3 nucleotides: TGTGCCAGCAGCTTTTTGACAGGGGCGCGAGACAATGAGCAGTTCTTC. Translating gives CASSFLTGARDNEQFF.

Of note for this clone: At one boundary the junction diverges from the germline segment, which might be a read error. The V and J genes are TRBV7-9 and TRBJ2-1; 7 nucleotides line up with TRBD2. CDR1 is SEHNR, CDR2 FQNEAQ, per germline (reference sequence). The CDR3 runs to 14 residues. The CDR3 DNA reads TGTTCCAGCAGCTTCTCTAGCGGCTACAATGAGCAGTTCTTC. This translates into CSSSFSSGYNEQFF.

The chain has TRBV6-5 and TRBJ1-1; no reliable D call. In germline, CDR1 is MNHEY, CDR2 SVGAGI. V was pared by 2 bases and J by 2 bases, with 9 bases between. The CDR3 runs to 14 residues. CDR3 residues: CASSYLRKNTEAFF. Here the CDR3 DNA reads TGTGCCAGCAGTTACCTGCGGAAAAACACTGAAGCTTTCTTT.

The chain has TRBV5-1 and TRBJ1-1, with 8 bases identical to TRBD1. The CDR3 covers 13 residues. Germline V gene lookup returns CDR1 SGHRS and CDR2 YFSETQ. With 2 bases clipped from V and 4 bases from J, the junction kept 1 base outside the gene matches. CDR3 loop: CASSFTGGTEAFF. Here the CDR3 DNA reads TGCGCCAGCAGCTTCACAGGGGGCACTGAAGCTTTCTTT.

This sequence joins TRBV15 and TRBJ2-4, with a weak D call TRBD1 (6 bases). Germline V lookup: CDR1 LNHNV, CDR2 YYDKDF (reference sequence). The CDR3 extends over 16 amino acids. V was clipped by 1 base and J by 5 bases, with 15 bases between them. The CDR3 sequence: CATSRGRAGVENIQYF. The CDR3 DNA reads as TGTGCCACCAGCAGAGGACGGGCAGGGGTGGAAAACATTCAGTACTTC.

The gene calls are TRBV2 and TRBJ2-1; D not certain. This CDR3 spans 13 amino acids. Trimming removed 4 bases at V and 5 bases at J, with 9 bases between. The V gene's germline CDR1 is SNHLY and CDR2 FYNNEI. The DNA for the CDR3 is TGTGCCAGCAGTGTACAGCAGCACAATGAGCAGTTCTTC. This translates into CASSVQQHNEQFF.

The rearrangement links TRBV7-2 to TRBJ1-2; 8 nucleotides match TRBD1. The V gene's germline CDR1 is SGHTA and CDR2 FQGNSA. CDR3 length equals 12 residues. V lost 8 bases and J lost 2; bases outside the gene matches: 1. DNA of the CDR3: TGTGCCAGCCGGACAGGGAACTATGGCTACACCTTC. Translation: CASRTGNYGYTF.

J is TRBJ2-3 and V is TRBV7-2; D may be TRBD1 (5 bases). This CDR3 spans 15 amino acids. Germline CDR1 reads SGHTA; CDR2 reads FQGNSA. The ends were cut back, 2 bases at V and 2 bases at J, with 11 bases in the middle. CDR3 in amino acids: CASSLKGGATDTQYF. The CDR3 DNA sequence: TGTGCCAGCAGCTTAAAGGGTGGGGCCACAGATACGCAGTATTTT.

CDR3 amino acids: CASSSEAGADTQYF. CDR3 DNA sequence: TGTGCCAGCAGCAGTGAAGCGGGAGCAGATACGCAGTATTTT. The V gene is TRBV5-4, the J gene TRBJ2-3, with 8 bases matching TRBD2. CDR3 length: 14 amino acids. V lost 4 bases and J lost 4; bases outside the gene matches: 5. Germline CDR1 SGHNT, CDR2 YYREEE (reference sequence).

The chain combines TRBV10-1 with TRBJ2-7; possible D gene TRBD1, 6 bases. The CDR3 has 15 amino acids. Germline values: CDR1 WNHNN, CDR2 SYGVQD (reference sequence). The V end lost 3 bases, the J end lost 7 bases, and 19 bases lay between the germline ends. The CDR3 sequence: CASSDWTAVPREQYV. The CDR3 DNA sequence: TGCGCCAGCAGTGATTGGACAGCCGTTCCTAGAGAGCAGTACGTC.

The chain uses TRBV9 and TRBJ2-2; 12 bases align to TRBD2. This CDR3 contains 15 residues. The V segment lost 4 bases and the J segment 8 bases; nucleotides outside the gene matches: 6. The germline V gene encodes CDR1 SGDLS and CDR2 YYNGEE. The CDR3: CASSPRTSGIGELFF. Here the CDR3 DNA reads TGTGCCAGCAGCCCCAGGACTAGCGGGATTGGGGAGCTGTTTTTT.

In its sample, this clone was seen once. The chain recombines TRBV12-5 with TRBJ2-5; the match to TRBD1 covers 9 bases. CDR3 length: 16 residues. Germline V lookup: CDR1 LGHNT, CDR2 FRNRAP. Germline trimming cut 7 bases from V and 3 bases from J; bases unmatched to any gene: 12. CDR3 protein: CASALLGQGGEETQYF. The CDR3 nucleotides are TGTGCTAGTGCCTTATTGGGACAGGGAGGAGAAGAGACCCAGTACTTC.

The table lists this clone with a few counts. The chain combines TRBV5-1 with TRBJ2-7; tentatively, D is TRBD1 (6 bases). V lost 3 bases, J lost 9 bases, and 19 bases lay in between. This CDR3 spans 14 amino acids. Germline V lookup: CDR1 SGHRS, CDR2 YFSETQ. The CDR3 sequence is CASSSDRTEKGQYF. DNA of the CDR3: TGCGCCAGCAGCTCAGACCGGACAGAGAAGGGGCAGTACTTC.

This clone was observed a handful of times. The genes are TRBV9 and TRBJ1-1; 11 bases match TRBD1. This CDR3 has 14 amino acids. Germline assignment: CDR1 SGDLS and CDR2 YYNGEE. Trimming cost V 4 bases and J 10 bases; bases outside gene matches: 9. The CDR3 spells CASSSWTGGSTAFF. For the CDR3, the DNA is TGTGCCAGCAGCTCGTGGACAGGGGGCTCTACAGCTTTCTTT.

The chain links TRBV19 to TRBJ2-3, with 7 bases that match TRBD2. CDR1 and CDR2 from the germline V gene are LNHDA and SQIVND (reference sequence). The CDR3 has 17 amino acids. V lost 0 bases to trimming and J lost 1 base; unmatched junction nucleotides: 7. The DNA for the CDR3 is TGTGCCAGTAGTATAGATCCGGGGAGGGGTGGCACAGATACGCAGTATTTT. It specifies CASSIDPGRGGTDTQYF.

This clone was seen once. The chain uses TRBV2 and TRBJ2-1; 9 bases are a match to TRBD2. Looked up from germline, CDR1 is SNHLY and CDR2 is FYNNEI. This CDR3 contains 17 residues. The ends lost 3 bases at V and 9 bases at J; junction bases unmatched: 15. The CDR3 DNA reads as TGTGCCAGCAGTGAGAGTTTCGGGCTAGCGGGACGGTTTGAGCAGTTCTTC. Translation gives CASSESFGLAGRFEQFF.

The chain carries TRBV5-4 and TRBJ1-4; the D gene is possibly TRBD1 (5 bases). V was pared by 0 bases and J by 7 bases, with 10 bases between. Per the germline V gene, CDR1 is SGHNT and CDR2 is YYREEE (reference sequence). This CDR3 is built from 14 residues. Written as DNA, the CDR3 is TGTGCCAGCAGCTTGGACAGGAGTAGTGAAAAACTGTTTTTT. Protein: CASSLDRSSEKLFF.

The J gene is TRBJ2-1, the V gene TRBV6-1; 8 nucleotides agree with TRBD2. Per germline, CDR1 MNHNS and CDR2 SASEGT. J gave up 8 bases and V 5 bases, and 11 bases lay outside the gene matches. The CDR3 spans 15 residues. CDR3 residues: CASSPLGLGSYEQFF. CDR3 nucleotides: TGTGCCAGCAGTCCGTTGGGACTAGGATCTTATGAGCAGTTCTTC.